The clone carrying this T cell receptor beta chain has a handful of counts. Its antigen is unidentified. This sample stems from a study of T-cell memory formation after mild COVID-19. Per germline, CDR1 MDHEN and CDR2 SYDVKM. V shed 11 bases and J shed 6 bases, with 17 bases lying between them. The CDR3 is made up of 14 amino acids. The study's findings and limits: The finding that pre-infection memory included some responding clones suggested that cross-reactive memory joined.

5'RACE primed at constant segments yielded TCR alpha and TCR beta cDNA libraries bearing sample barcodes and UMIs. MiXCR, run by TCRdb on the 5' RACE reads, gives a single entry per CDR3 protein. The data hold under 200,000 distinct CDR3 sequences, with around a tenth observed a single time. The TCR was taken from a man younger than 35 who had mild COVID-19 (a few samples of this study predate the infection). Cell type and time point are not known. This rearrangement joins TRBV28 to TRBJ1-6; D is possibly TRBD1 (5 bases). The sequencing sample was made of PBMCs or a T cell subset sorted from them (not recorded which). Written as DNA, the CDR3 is TGTGCCGGCGGCGGGACCCATCGTAATTCACCCCTCCACTTT. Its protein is CAGGGTHRNSPLHF.